This TCR beta chain originates from a study of tumor-infiltrating lymphocytes in primary liver carcinoma. Study-wide context: The tumors ranged from roughly 4 to 10 cm across and fell within stage T1-T3 N0M0. Every sample contained roughly 3.65 to 7.5 million productive TCRbeta reads, and these numbers were similar from one tissue type to another.

Alongside blood RNA obtained from unsorted whole blood, germline DNA was also extracted. The study, taken as a whole, reports: Tumor-adjacent and tumor-blood pairs overlapped less than tumor region pairs did. Bulk, unsorted sampling meant CD4+ and CD8+ repertoires went uncompared.

Germline V gene data show CDR1 as MNHEY and CDR2 as SVGAGI. The CDR3 runs to 13 residues. This clonotype came up once. Antigen specificity is unknown. Possible read error: a much larger clone is one base away. A primer in the constant region served to generate TCR beta cDNA from approximately 500 ng of total RNA. Libraries covering TCR beta were generated through three nested multiplex PCR rounds (using a slightly modified ARM-PCR). TRBV1-TRBV30 forward primers and a C-beta reverse primer were used in the first two PCR rounds, which each ran for about 11 cycles. TCRdb itself ran the multiplex PCR reads through MiXCR, one entry per CDR3 protein. The sample holds a few hundred thousand distinct CDR3 sequences, about three fifths seen once.

This chain joins TRBV6-5 and TRBJ1-1, with TRBD1 as a possible D gene (6 bases). The source material was peripheral blood. This receptor was taken from a woman in her 30s with primary liver carcinoma and hepatitis B virus infection. This chain's CDR3 is CVSSRQANTEAFF. The DNA for the CDR3 is TGTGTCAGCAGCCGACAGGCGAACACTGAAGCTTTCTTT.